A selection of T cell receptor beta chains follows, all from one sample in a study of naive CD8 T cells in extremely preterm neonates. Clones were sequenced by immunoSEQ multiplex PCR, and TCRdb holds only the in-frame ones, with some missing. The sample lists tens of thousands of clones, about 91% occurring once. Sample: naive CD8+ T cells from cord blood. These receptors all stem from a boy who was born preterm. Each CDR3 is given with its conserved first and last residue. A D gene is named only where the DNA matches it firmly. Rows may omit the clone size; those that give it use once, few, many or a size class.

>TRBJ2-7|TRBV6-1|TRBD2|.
CASSEWTSGGYEQYF
TGTGCCAGCAGTGAATGGACTAGCGGGGGGTACGAGCAGTACTTC
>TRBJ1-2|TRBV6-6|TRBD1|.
CASSYSGTGGYGYTF
TGTGCCAGCAGTTACTCTGGGACAGGGGGCTATGGCTACACCTTC
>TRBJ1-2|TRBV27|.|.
CASTRTAPANYGYTF
TGTGCCAGCACCCGGACAGCCCCAGCTAACTATGGCTACACCTTC
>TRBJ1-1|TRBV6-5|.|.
CASSYSRVNTEAFF
TGTGCCAGCAGTTACTCGAGGGTGAACACTGAAGCTTTCTTT
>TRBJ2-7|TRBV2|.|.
CASSGYEQYF
TGTGCCAGCAGTGGTTACGAGCAGTACTTC
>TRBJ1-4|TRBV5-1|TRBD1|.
CASSLGQGNEKLFF
TGCGCCAGCAGCTTGGGACAGGGTAATGAAAAACTGTTTTTT
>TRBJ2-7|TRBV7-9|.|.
CATEQGYEQYF
TGTGCCACCGAACAGGGCTACGAGCAGTACTTC
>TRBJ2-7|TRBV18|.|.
CASSLLDREGHEQYF
TGTGCCAGCTCACTACTGGACAGGGAGGGCCACGAGCAGTACTTC
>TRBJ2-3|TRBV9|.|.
CASSVQIQSTDTQYF
TGTGCCAGCAGCGTACAGATACAGAGCACAGATACGCAGTATTTT
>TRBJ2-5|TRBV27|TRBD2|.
CASSLLAGGETQYF
TGTGCCAGCAGTTTACTAGCGGGGGGAGAGACCCAGTACTTC
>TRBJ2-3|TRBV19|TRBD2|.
CASSIRGGWADTQYF
TGTGCCAGTAGTATACGGGGGGGTTGGGCAGATACGCAGTATTTT
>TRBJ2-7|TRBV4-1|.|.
CASSPRPGYEQYF
TGCGCCAGCAGCCCAAGGCCGGGCTACGAGCAGTACTTC
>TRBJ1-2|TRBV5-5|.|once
CASSDNYGYTF
TGTGCCAGCAGCGACAACTATGGCTACACCTTC
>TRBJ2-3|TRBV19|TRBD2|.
CASSIGLAGGDTQYF
TGTGCCAGTAGTATAGGACTAGCGGGGGGAGATACGCAGTATTTT
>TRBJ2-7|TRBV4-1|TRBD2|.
CASSLGLAGGPYEQYF
TGCGCCAGCAGCCTCGGACTAGCGGGGGGGCCTTACGAGCAGTACTTC
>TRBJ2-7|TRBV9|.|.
CASSNTYEQYF
TGTGCCAGCAGTAATACCTACGAGCAGTACTTC
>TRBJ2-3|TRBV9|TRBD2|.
CASSVGGLAQDTQYF
TGTGCCAGCAGCGTAGGTGGACTAGCCCAAGATACGCAGTATTTT
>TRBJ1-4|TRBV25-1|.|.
CASSEYEKLFF
TGTGCCAGCAGTGAATATGAAAAACTGTTTTTT
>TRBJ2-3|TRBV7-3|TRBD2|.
CASSLLAGGRTDTQYF
TGTGCCAGCAGCTTACTAGCGGGGGGGCGCACAGATACGCAGTATTTT
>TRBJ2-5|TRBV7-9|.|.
CASSLALETQYF
TGTGCCAGCAGCTTAGCGCTAGAGACCCAGTACTTC
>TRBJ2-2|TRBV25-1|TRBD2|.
CASSEWERGGTGELFF
TGTGCCAGCAGTGAATGGGAGCGGGGGGGCACCGGGGAGCTGTTTTTT
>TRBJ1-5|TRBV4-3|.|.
CASSQDNYSNQPQHF
TGCGCCAGCAGCCAAGACAACTATAGCAATCAGCCCCAGCATTTT
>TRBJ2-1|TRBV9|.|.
CASSVGGAMDNEQFF
TGTGCCAGCAGCGTAGGGGGGGCCATGGACAATGAGCAGTTCTTC
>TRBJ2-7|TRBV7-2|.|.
CASSLDEGISYEQYF
TGTGCCAGCAGCTTAGACGAGGGGATCTCCTACGAGCAGTACTTC
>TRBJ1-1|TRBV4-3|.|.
CASSQDWAAYTEAFF
TGCGCCAGCAGCCAAGATTGGGCGGCCTACACTGAAGCTTTCTTT
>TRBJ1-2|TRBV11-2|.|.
CASSLTNYGYTF
TGTGCCAGCAGCTTAACTAACTATGGCTACACCTTC
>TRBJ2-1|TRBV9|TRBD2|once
CASSVDGGAIYNEQFF
TGTGCCAGCAGCGTAGACGGGGGGGCCATCTACAATGAGCAGTTCTTC
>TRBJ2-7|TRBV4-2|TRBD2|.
CASSQDRTSGGVEQYF
TGTGCCAGCAGCCAAGATAGAACTAGCGGGGGGGTGGAGCAGTACTTC
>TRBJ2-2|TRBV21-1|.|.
CASSKGDNTGELFF
TGTGCCAGCAGCAAAGGGGACAACACCGGGGAGCTGTTTTTT
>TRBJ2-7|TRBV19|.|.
CASSIGGSYEQYF
TGTGCCAGTAGTATAGGGGGCTCCTACGAGCAGTACTTC
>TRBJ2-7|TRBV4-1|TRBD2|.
CASSQGTSGAYEQYF
TGCGCCAGCAGCCAAGGGACTAGCGGGGCCTACGAGCAGTACTTC
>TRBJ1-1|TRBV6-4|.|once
CASSDGGAEAFF
TGTGCCAGCAGTGACGGGGGCGCTGAAGCTTTCTTT
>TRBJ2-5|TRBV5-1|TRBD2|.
CASSLPAGTGETQYF
TGCGCCAGCAGCTTGCCAGCGGGGACCGGAGAGACCCAGTACTTC
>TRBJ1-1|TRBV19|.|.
CASSIGTRGNTEAFF
TGTGCCAGTAGTATAGGGACCAGGGGGAACACTGAAGCTTTCTTT
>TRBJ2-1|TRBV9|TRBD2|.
CASSVELAGPNEQFF
TGTGCCAGCAGCGTAGAACTAGCGGGGCCCAATGAGCAGTTCTTC
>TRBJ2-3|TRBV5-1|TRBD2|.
CASSLDLAGVGFTDTQYF
TGCGCCAGCAGCTTGGACCTAGCGGGGGTGGGATTCACAGATACGCAGTATTTT
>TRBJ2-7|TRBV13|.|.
CASSLSYEQYF
TGTGCCAGCAGCCTCTCCTACGAGCAGTACTTC
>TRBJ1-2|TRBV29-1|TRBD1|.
CSVEDPPGGIGYTF
TGCAGCGTTGAAGATCCTCCAGGGGGCATTGGCTACACCTTC
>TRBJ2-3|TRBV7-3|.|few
CASSPSPTTAQYF
TGTGCCAGCAGCCCGTCCCCCACTACTGCGCAGTATTTT
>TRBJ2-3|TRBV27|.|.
CASSLADTQYF
TGTGCCAGCAGTTTAGCAGATACGCAGTATTTT
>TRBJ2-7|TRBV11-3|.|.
CASSLDSTYEQYF
TGTGCCAGCAGCTTAGATTCAACGTACGAGCAGTACTTC
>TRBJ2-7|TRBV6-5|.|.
CASSYVSSPGEQYF
TGTGCCAGCAGTTACGTCTCTAGCCCCGGCGAGCAGTACTTC
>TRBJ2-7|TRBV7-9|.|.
CASSLRRDEQYF
TGTGCCAGCAGCTTACGCAGGGACGAGCAGTACTTC